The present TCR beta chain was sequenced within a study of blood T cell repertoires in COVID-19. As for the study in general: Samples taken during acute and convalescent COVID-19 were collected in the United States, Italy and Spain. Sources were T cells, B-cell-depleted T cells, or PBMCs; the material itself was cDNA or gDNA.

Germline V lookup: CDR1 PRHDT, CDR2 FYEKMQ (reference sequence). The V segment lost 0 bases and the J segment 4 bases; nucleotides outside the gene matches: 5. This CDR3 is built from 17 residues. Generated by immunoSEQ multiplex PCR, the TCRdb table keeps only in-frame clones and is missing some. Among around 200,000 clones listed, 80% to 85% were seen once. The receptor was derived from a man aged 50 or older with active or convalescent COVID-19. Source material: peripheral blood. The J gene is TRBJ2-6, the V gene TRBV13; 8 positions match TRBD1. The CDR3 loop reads CASSLGPTGAGANVLTF. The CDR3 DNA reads TGTGCCAGCAGCTTAGGCCCGACAGGGGCCGGGGCCAACGTCCTGACTTTC. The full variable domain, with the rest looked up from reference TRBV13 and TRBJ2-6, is AAGVIQSPRHLIKEKRETATLKCYPIPRHDTVYWYQQGPGQDPQFLISFYEKMQSDKGSIPDRFSAQQFSDYHSELNMSSLELGDSALYFCASSLGPTGAGANVLTFGAGSRLTVL.